This T cell receptor beta chain came from a study of cytomegalovirus exposure and HLA in healthy donors. Background on the study: Prior work identified 95 million to 120 million unique TCR beta sequences in some 200 million T cells.

About this clone: Its antigen is not known.

Whole-study results and caveats: In a later analysis, at a false discovery rate of 0.05, over 15,000 TCR beta sequences matched HLA alleles.

In the PCR, 60 Vbeta and 13 Jbeta primers were used. TCRdb's copy holds only in-frame clones and misses some; the assay was immunoSEQ multiplex PCR. The sample carries under 200,000 clones, approximately 77% recorded once. CDR1 is SGDLS, CDR2 YYNGEE, per germline. The germline V and J ends were trimmed by 3 bases and 8 bases, with 24 bases remaining between them. There are 17 residues in the CDR3. The receptor comes from a male donor in good health and CMV-seropositive. The sample consisted of PBMCs. J is TRBJ2-1 and V is TRBV9; perhaps TRBD1 as D (6 bases). The CDR3, as DNA: TGTGCCAGCAGCGATACAATACAGGGATCCCCTACGTATGAGCAGTTCTTC. Translated, it gives CASSDTIQGSPTYEQFF.